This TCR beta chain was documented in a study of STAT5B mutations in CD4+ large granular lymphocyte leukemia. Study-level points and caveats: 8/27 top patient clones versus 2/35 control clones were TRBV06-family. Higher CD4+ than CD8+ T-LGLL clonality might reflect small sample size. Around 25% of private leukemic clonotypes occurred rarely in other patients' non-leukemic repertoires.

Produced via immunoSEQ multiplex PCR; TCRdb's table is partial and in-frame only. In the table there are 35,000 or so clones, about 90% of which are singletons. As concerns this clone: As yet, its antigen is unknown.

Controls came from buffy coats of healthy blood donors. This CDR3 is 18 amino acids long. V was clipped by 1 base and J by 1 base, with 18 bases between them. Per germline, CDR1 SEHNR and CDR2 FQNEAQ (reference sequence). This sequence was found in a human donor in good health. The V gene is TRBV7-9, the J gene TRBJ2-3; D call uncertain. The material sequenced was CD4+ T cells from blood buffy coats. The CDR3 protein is CASSLGRTAVWGTDTQYF. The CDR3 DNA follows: TGTGCCAGCAGCTTAGGAAGGACGGCTGTGTGGGGCACAGATACGCAGTATTTT.